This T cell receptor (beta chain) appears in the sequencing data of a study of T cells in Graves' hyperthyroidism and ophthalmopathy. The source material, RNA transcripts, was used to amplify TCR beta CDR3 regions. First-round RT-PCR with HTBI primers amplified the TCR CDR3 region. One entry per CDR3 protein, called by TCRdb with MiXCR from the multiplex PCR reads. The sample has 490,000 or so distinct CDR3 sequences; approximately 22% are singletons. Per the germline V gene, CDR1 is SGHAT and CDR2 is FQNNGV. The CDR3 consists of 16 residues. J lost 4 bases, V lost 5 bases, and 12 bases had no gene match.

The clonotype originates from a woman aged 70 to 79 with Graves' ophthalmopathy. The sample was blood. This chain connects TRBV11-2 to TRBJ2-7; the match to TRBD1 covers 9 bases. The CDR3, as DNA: TGTGCCAGCAGCCAAGAAACCCCGGACAGGGGATACGAGCAGTACTTC. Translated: CASSQETPDRGYEQYF.